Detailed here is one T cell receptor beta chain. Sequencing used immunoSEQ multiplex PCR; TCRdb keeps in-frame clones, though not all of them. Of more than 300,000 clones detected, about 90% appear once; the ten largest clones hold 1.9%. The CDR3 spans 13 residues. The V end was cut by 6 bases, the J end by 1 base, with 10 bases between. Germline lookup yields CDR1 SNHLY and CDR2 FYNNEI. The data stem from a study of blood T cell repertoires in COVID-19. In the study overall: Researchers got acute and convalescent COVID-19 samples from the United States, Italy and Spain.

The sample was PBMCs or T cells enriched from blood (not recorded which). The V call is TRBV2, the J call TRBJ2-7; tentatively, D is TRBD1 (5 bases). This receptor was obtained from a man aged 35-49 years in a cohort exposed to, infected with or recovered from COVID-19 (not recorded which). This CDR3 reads CASRTATSYEQYF. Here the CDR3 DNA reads TGTGCCAGCAGGACAGCCACATCCTACGAGCAGTACTTC.